This T cell receptor (beta chain) was retrieved from a study of a mutant IDH1 vaccine in newly diagnosed glioma. Regarding time point: week 35, safety follow-up. Doses consisted of 300 ug of mutant IDH1 20-mer peptide each, paired with topical imiquimod. This CDR3 has 15 amino acids. Trimming at V came to 7 bases and at J to 8 bases, leaving 14 bases not matched to a gene. The V gene's germline CDR1 is MNHNS and CDR2 SASEGT. Details on this clone: Its cognate antigen is unknown.

Whole-study findings and limits: Any relationship between pseudoprogression and changes in top peripheral T cell clonotypes seemed absent.

TCRdb's copy holds only in-frame clones and misses some; the assay was immunoSEQ multiplex PCR. The data contain about 46,000 clones, approximately 92% of them singletons. This clonotype was obtained from a man aged 45-65 years with glioma. This specimen consisted of PBMCs, obtained from a glioma patient whose treatment included an IDH1 peptide vaccine. The chain combines TRBV6-1 with TRBJ2-1; 7 nucleotides match TRBD1. The CDR3 is CASKPRQGVRYEQFF. The CDR3 nucleotides are TGTGCCAGCAAGCCCAGACAGGGCGTCCGATATGAGCAGTTCTTC.